This TCR beta chain was found in a study of regulatory T cells in long-lasting Graves disease. V was pared by 0 bases and J by 7 bases, with 16 bases of the junction left unmatched. Per the germline V gene, CDR1 is DFQATT and CDR2 is SNEGSKA (reference sequence). This CDR3 has 19 amino acids. Study conclusions and caveats: Whereas new patients shared 800 to 1,000 public clonotypes, persistent patients shared more, at approximately 2,700.

Stated time point: newly diagnosed GD, antithyroid drugs for less than 3 months. The authors made the TCR library using RNA they extracted from PBMCs. It was by American Thyroid Association guidelines that Graves' disease was diagnosed. As for this clonotype: No antigen is known for it.

Arm-PCR of CDR3 regions with iRepertoire HTBI primers generated TCR beta libraries. TCRdb reprocessed the multiplex PCR reads via MiXCR and lists one record per CDR3 protein. The data show about 540,000 distinct CDR3 sequences, with roughly 14% seen just once and 10% held by the top ten. These data were likewise used in another study, on T cells in Graves' hyperthyroidism and ophthalmopathy. As that report states: In the first-round RT-PCR of the TCR CDR3, the HTBI primer set was used. The model identified upcoming ophthalmopathy a median about 7.1 months ahead of onset.

This specimen consisted of peripheral blood mononuclear cells (PBMCs), obtained at new diagnosis, from a patient treated with antithyroid drugs. The chain is built from TRBV20-1 and TRBJ2-1, with 12 bases that match TRBD2. This TCR derives from a man aged 30 to 39 with Graves disease. The CDR3 reads CSARDGLAGRGIFRNEQFF. The DNA for the CDR3 is TGCAGTGCTAGAGATGGACTAGCGGGAAGGGGGATTTTTAGGAATGAGCAGTTCTTC.